Given below is one T cell receptor beta chain in context. Its antigen is currently not known. Base qualities are missing; no much larger clone stands one base away. This sample stems from a study of blood T cell repertoires in COVID-19 (dated by TCRdb to the early 2020s). In the study overall: Samples covering the acute and convalescent phases of COVID-19 were provided by collaborators in the United States, Italy and Spain. The prospective study material was composed of cDNA or gDNA derived from T cells, B-cell-depleted T cells, or PBMCs. The dataset comprised deeply sampled blood TCRbeta repertoires from subjects exposed to, actively infected with, or recovered from COVID-19. The repertoires were released in a freely available public database meant as a resource for research on the immune response to SARS-CoV-2. Samples came from the ongoing ImmuneRACE study (first 160 participants) plus 1,254 subjects from 6 global collaborators. A de-identified subject ID, COVID-19 status, age in years and sex were almost always included in the sample metadata. Where available, HLA class I and class II types were obtained from metadata supplied by the sample provider rather than from assay-based typing. Paper-wide results and their limitations: The amount of clinical and demographic metadata varied by source and participant and was provided uncurated.

The CDR3, cysteine through phenylalanine, is 14 amino acids long. Kept here is only the CDR3 DNA, which spans 42 bases and is read in frame from base 1. Via the germline V gene (reference sequence), CDR1 is LGHDT and CDR2 YNNKEL. V is cut by 5 bases and J by 2 bases, and the space between the germline ends is 12 bases. In the prospective study, participants were roughly 18 to 100 years old, resided in 24 geographic areas of the United States, and were enrolled through a virtual design. To assign participants to cohorts, the prospective study relied on clinical history that participants themselves reported in a screening survey and a study questionnaire. A participant counted as exposed if, within 2 weeks of entering the study, that participant had been in contact with someone who had a PCR-confirmed or clinician-diagnosed COVID-19 case. In the prospective study, mobile phlebotomists collected whole blood, serum and a nasopharyngeal or oropharyngeal swab from each participant. Over a roughly two-month period, participants in the prospective study had the option of providing additional blood draws and questionnaires. Before DNA extraction, prospective study blood samples were shipped either frozen or at room temperature.

TCRbeta CDR3 regions were amplified from genomic DNA by means of the immunoSEQ Assay, a bias-controlled multiplex PCR. The paper's data handling went like this. The number of nucleated cells in each sample was estimated by amplification of reference gene primers within the assay. To quantify the absolute abundance of each unique TCRbeta CDR3 rearrangement, sequence reads were collapsed and filtered. Productive Simpson clonality was computed per sample as the square root of Simpson's diversity index over productive rearrangements. TCRdb limited this immuneACCESS table to in-frame rearrangements with V and J called. A share of clones is missing; checked studies link under half to unresolved V genes, and the rest is unexplained. The V and J calls and clone size are taken from that table; D and trimming were inferred from the DNA. Present in this sample are 150,000 to 200,000 clones, over 80% of which were seen just once. The ten top clones hold around 2.9% of the sample.

What was sequenced was PBMCs or T cells enriched from blood (not recorded which). The chain employs TRBV3-1 (or the pseudogene TRBV3-2) and TRBJ1-2, and perhaps TRBD1 as D gene, on 5 matching bases. This TCR came from a woman aged 30 to 39 who had been exposed to COVID-19. The CDR3 reads CASSSQGPNYGYTF. The nucleotide sequence is TGTGCCAGCAGCTCTCAGGGTCCCAACTATGGCTACACCTTC.